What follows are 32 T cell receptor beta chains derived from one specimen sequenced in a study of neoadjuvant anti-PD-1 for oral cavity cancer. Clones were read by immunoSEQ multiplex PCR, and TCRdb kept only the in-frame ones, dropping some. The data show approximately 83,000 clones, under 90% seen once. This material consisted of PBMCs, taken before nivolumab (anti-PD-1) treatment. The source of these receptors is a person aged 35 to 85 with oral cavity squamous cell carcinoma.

CDR3 residues: CASSGPRSPDTQYF. The CDR3 DNA sequence: TGTGCCAGCAGCGGGCCTCGGAGTCCCGATACGCAGTATTTT. The chain uses TRBV9 and TRBJ2-3; no clear D. Per the germline V gene, CDR1 is SGDLS and CDR2 is YYNGEE. The CDR3 spans 14 residues. V dropped 3 bases and J dropped 6 bases, with 14 bases sitting between them.

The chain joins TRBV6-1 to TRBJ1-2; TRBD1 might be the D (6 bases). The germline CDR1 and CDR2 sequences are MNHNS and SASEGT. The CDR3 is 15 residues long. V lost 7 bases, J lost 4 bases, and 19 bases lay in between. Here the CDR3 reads CASITQFTGLYGYTF. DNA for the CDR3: TGTGCCAGCATCACACAATTCACAGGGCTCTATGGCTACACCTTC.

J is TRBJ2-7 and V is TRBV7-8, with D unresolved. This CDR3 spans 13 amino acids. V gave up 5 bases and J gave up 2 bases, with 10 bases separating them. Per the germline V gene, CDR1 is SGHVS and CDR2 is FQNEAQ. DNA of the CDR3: TGTGCCAGCAGCGCGAACAGCCCCTACGAGCAGTACTTC. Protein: CASSANSPYEQYF.

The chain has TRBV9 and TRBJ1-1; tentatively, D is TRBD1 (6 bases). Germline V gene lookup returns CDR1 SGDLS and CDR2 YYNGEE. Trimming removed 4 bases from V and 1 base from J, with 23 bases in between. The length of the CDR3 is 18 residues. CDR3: CASSPRREPDRTNTEAFF. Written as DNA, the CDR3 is TGTGCCAGCAGCCCCCGTCGGGAACCTGACAGGACGAACACTGAAGCTTTCTTT.

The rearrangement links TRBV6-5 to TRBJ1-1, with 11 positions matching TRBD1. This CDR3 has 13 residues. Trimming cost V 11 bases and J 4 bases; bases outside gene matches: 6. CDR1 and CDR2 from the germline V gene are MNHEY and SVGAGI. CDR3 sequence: CASKGTGGTEAFF. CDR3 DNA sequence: TGTGCCTCCAAAGGGACAGGGGGCACTGAAGCTTTCTTT.

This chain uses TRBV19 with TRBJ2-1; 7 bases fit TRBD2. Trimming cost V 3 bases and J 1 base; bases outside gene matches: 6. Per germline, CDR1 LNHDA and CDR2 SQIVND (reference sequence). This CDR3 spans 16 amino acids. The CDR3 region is CASSMRGAGSYNEQFF. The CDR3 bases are TGTGCCAGTAGTATGAGGGGAGCGGGGTCCTACAATGAGCAGTTCTTC.

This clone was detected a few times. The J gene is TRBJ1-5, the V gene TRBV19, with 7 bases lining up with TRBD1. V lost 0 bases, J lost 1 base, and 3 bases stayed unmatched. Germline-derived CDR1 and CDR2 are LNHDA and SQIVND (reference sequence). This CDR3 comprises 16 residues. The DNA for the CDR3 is TGTGCCAGTAGTATAGATCCGGGACAGAGCAATCAGCCCCAGCATTTT. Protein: CASSIDPGQSNQPQHF.

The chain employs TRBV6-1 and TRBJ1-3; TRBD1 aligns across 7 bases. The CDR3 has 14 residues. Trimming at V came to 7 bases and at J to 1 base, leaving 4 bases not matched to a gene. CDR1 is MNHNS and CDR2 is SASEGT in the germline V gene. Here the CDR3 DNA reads TGTGCCAGCAACCCGACAGGGTCTGGAAACACCATATATTTT. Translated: CASNPTGSGNTIYF.

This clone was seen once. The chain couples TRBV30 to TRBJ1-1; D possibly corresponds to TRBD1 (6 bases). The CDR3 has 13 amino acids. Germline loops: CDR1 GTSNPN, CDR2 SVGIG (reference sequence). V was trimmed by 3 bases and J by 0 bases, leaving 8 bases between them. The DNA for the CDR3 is TGTGCCTGGAGAAGACAGGTGAACACTGAAGCTTTCTTT. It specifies CAWRRQVNTEAFF.

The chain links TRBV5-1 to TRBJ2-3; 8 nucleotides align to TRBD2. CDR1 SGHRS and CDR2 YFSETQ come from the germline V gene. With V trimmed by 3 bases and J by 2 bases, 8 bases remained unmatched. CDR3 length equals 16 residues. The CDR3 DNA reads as TGCGCCAGCAGCTCCCCAGCGGGGGCAAACACAGATACGCAGTATTTT. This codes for CASSSPAGANTDTQYF. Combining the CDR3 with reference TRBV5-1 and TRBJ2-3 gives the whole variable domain KAGVTQTPRYLIKTRGQQVTLSCSPISGHRSVSWYQQTPGQGLQFLFEYFSETQRNKGNFPGRFSGRQFSNSRSEMNVSTLELGDSALYLCASSSPAGANTDTQYFGPGTRLTVL.

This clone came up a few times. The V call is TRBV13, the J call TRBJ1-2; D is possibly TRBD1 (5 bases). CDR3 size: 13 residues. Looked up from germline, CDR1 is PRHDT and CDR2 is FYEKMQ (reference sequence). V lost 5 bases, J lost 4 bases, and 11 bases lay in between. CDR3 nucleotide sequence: TGTGCCAGCAGCGCTACAGGAGGCTATGGCTACACCTTC. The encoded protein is CASSATGGYGYTF.

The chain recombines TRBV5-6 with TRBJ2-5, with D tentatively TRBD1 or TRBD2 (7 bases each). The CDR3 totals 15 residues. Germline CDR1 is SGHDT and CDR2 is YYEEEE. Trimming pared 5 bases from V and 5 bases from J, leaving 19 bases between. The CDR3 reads CASRSRGRGPETQYF. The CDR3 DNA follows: TGTGCCAGCAGGTCGAGGGGGAGGGGGCCGGAGACCCAGTACTTC.

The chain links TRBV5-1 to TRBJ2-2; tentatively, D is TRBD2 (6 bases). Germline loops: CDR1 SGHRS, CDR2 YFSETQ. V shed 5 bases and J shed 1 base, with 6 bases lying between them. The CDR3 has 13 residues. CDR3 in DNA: TGCGCCAGCAGTAGCGGGAACACCGGGGAGCTGTTTTTT. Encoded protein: CASSSGNTGELFF.

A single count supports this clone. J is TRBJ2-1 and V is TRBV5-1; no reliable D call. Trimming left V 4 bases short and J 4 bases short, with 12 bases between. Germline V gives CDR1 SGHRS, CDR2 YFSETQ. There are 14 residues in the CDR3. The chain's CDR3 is CASSRTDHYNEQFF. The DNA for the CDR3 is TGCGCCAGCAGCAGGACGGACCATTACAATGAGCAGTTCTTC.

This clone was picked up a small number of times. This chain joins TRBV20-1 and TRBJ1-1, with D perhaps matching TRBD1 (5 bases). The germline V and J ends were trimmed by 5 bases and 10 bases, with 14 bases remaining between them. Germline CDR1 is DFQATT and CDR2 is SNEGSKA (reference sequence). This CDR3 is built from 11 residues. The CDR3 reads CSADGTLVAFF. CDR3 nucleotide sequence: TGCAGTGCTGACGGGACCCTAGTAGCTTTCTTT.

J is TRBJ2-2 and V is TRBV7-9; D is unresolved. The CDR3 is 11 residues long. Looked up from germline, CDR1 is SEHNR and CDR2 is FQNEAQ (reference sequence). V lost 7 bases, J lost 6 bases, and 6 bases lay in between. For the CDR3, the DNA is TGTGCCAGCACCCAGGCCGGGGAGCTGTTTTTT. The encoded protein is CASTQAGELFF. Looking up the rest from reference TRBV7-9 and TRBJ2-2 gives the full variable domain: DTGVSQNPRHKITKRGQNVTFRCDPISEHNRLYWYRQTLGQGPEFLTYFQNEAQLEKSRLLSDRFSAERPKGSFSTLEIQRTEQGDSAMYLCASTQAGELFFGEGSRLTVL.

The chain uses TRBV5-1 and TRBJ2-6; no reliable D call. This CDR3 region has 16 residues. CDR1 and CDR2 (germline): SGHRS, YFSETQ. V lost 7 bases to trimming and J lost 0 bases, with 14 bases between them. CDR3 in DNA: TGCGCCAGCGCCACTTTCGGGTACTCTGGGGCCAACGTCCTGACTTTC. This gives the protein CASATFGYSGANVLTF.

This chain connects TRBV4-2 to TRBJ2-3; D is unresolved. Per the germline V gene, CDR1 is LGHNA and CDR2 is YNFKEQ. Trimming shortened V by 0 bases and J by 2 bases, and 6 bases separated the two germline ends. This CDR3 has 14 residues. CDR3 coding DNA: TGTGCCAGCAGCCAAGATACGATCACAGATACGCAGTATTTT. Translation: CASSQDTITDTQYF.

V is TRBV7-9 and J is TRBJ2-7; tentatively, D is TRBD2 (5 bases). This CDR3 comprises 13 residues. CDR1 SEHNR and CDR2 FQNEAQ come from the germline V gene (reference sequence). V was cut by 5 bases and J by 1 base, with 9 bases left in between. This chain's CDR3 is CASSPAGSYEQYF. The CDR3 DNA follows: TGTGCCAGCAGCCCCGCGGGTTCCTACGAGCAGTACTTC.

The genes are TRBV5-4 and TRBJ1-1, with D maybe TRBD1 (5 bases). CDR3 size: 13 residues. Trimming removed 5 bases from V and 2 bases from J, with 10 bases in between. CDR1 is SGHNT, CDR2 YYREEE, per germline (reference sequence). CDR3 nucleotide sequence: TGTGCCAGCAGACAGGTACCCAACACTGAAGCTTTCTTT. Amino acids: CASRQVPNTEAFF.

The CDR3 spells CASSVVVGLNTGELFF. CDR3 in DNA: TGTGCCAGCAGCGTAGTGGTCGGTTTAAACACCGGGGAGCTGTTTTTT. V and J are TRBV9 and TRBJ2-2, with no clear D. This CDR3 region has 16 residues. Germline lookup yields CDR1 SGDLS and CDR2 YYNGEE. V dropped 0 bases and J dropped 2 bases, with 11 bases sitting between them.

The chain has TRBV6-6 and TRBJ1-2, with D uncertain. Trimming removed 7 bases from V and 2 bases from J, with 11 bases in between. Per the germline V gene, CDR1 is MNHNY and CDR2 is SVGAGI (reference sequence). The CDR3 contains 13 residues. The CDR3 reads CASNSDGNYGYTF. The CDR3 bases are TGTGCCAGCAATTCGGACGGGAACTATGGCTACACCTTC.

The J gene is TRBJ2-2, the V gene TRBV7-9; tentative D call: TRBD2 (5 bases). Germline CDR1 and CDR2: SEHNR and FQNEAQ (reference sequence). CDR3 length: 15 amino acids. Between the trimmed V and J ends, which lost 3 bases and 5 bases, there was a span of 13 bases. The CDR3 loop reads CASSFISLATGELFF. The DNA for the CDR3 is TGTGCCAGCAGCTTCATATCTCTAGCAACCGGGGAGCTGTTTTTT.

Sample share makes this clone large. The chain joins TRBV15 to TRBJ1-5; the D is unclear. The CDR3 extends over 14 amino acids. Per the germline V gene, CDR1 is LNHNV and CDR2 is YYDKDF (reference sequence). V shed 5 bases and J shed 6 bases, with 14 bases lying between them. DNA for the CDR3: TGTGCCACCAGCGGATTACGGGATGGTCAGCCCCAGCATTTT. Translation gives CATSGLRDGQPQHF.

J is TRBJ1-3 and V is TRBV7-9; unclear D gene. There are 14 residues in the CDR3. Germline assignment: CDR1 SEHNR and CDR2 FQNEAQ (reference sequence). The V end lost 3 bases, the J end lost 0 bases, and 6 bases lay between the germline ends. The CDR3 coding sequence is TGTGCCAGCAGCTTGGGGTACTCTGGAAACACCATATATTTT. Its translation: CASSLGYSGNTIYF. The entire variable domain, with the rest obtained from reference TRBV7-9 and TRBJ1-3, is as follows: DTGVSQNPRHKITKRGQNVTFRCDPISEHNRLYWYRQTLGQGPEFLTYFQNEAQLEKSRLLSDRFSAERPKGSFSTLEIQRTEQGDSAMYLCASSLGYSGNTIYFGEGSWLTVV.

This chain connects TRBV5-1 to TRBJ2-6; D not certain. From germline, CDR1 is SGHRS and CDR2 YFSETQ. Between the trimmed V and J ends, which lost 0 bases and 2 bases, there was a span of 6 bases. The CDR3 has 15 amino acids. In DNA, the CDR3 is TGCGCCAGCAGCTTGGCCGGAACTGGGGCCAACGTCCTGACTTTC. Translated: CASSLAGTGANVLTF.

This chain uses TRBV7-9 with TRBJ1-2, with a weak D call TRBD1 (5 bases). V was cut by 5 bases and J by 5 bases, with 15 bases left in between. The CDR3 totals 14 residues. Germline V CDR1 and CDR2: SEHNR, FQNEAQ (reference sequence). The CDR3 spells CASSALRGEYGYTF. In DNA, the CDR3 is TGTGCCAGCAGCGCCCTTCGGGGGGAATATGGCTACACCTTC.

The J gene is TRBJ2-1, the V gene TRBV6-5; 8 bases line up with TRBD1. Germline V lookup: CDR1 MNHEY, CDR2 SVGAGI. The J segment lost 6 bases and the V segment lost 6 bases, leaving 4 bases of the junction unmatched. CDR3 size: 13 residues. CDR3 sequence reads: CASRTGGGNEQFF. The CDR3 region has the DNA TGTGCCAGCAGAACAGGGGGAGGCAATGAGCAGTTCTTC.

The CDR3 loop reads CASSIGTTTGELFF. In nucleotides, the CDR3 is TGTGCCAGCAGCATCGGGACGACCACCGGGGAGCTGTTTTTT. The V gene is TRBV5-4, the J gene TRBJ2-2, with D possibly called TRBD1 or TRBD2 (5 bases each). V lost 4 bases and J lost 4, with 11 bases in between. The CDR3 covers 14 residues. Germline CDR1 reads SGHNT; CDR2 reads YYREEE (reference sequence).

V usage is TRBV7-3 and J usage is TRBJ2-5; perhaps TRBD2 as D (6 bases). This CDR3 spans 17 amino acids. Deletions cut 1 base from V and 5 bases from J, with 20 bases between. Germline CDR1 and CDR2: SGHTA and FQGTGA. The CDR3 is CASSLRRRASILETQYF. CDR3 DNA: TGTGCCAGCAGCTTAAGGCGGAGGGCTAGCATTCTGGAGACCCAGTACTTC.

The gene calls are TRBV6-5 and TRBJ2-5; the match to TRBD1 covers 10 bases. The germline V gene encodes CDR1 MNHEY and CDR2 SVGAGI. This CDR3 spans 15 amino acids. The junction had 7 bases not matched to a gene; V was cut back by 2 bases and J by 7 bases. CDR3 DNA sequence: TGTGCCAGCAGTTACACCGGGACAGGGGATGGGACCCAGTACTTC. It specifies CASSYTGTGDGTQYF.

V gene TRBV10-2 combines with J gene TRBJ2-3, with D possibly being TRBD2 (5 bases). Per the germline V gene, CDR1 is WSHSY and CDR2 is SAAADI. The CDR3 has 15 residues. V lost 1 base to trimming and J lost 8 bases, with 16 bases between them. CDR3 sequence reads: CASSEFGIGSGTQYF. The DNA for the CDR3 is TGCGCCAGCAGTGAGTTCGGGATAGGAAGTGGTACGCAGTATTTT.